A selection of T cell receptor beta chains follows, all from one sample in a study of T cell responses to AZD1222 COVID-19 vaccine. The assay was immunoSEQ multiplex PCR, and TCRdb's table has in-frame clones only and misses some. The sample shows some 150,000 clones, approximately 93% of them seen only once. The input for sequencing was peripheral blood, taken on day 0 of MenACWY control vaccination. The receptors stem from an adult in good health. Each CDR3 is given with its conserved first and last residue. The D gene is left open where the match is weak. A clone size is listed for some rows: how often the clone was seen (once, few, many), or a class if it is expanded.

DNA | CDR3 | size | V | D | J | length
TGTGCCAGTAGTATAAGGGGGCCCAGCACCGGGGAGCTGTTTTTT | CASSIRGPSTGELFF | . | TRBV19 | TRBD1 | TRBJ2-2 | 15
TGTGCCAGCAGACCCGCGGGATTCTGGTACGAGCAGTACTTC | CASRPAGFWYEQYF | . | TRBV7-2 | . | TRBJ2-7 | 14
TGTGCCAGTAGAATGGGCCTGAACACTGAAGCTTTCTTT | CASRMGLNTEAFF | . | TRBV19 | . | TRBJ1-1 | 13
TGTGCCAGCAGCCCCCGGAGCGCCCTGCGGCTAGGTCCCTACAATGAGCAGTTCTTC | CASSPRSALRLGPYNEQFF | . | TRBV13 | . | TRBJ2-1 | 19
TGTGCCACCAGCAGAGTAGGGATTTTTGGGGGGACGTCTTTCTTT | CATSRVGIFGGTSFF | . | TRBV15 | . | TRBJ1-1 | 15
TGTGCCAGCTCACAAACTGTCGGACAGAATCAGCCCCAGCATTTT | CASSQTVGQNQPQHF | once | TRBV18 | . | TRBJ1-5 | 15
TGTGCCAGCAGTTACTCGACGGGAGGTTTCGACGAGCAGTACTTC | CASSYSTGGFDEQYF | . | TRBV6-2/TRBV6-3 | TRBD2 | TRBJ2-7 | 15
TGCGCCAGCAGCTTGGCGGGACAGCAAGAGACCCAGTACTTC | CASSLAGQQETQYF | . | TRBV5-1 | TRBD1 | TRBJ2-5 | 14
TGCGCCAGCAGCCCTACGAGAGGGGTGGTCGGCTACACCTTC | CASSPTRGVVGYTF | . | TRBV5-1 | . | TRBJ1-2 | 14
TGTGCCAGTAGTGAGGGAAACTATGGCTACACCTTC | CASSEGNYGYTF | . | TRBV19 | . | TRBJ1-2 | 12